This T cell receptor (beta chain) was identified during a study of T-cell reconstitution after alpha-beta-depleted transplantation in children (dated by TCRdb to the mid-2010s). Study-level background: Using TCR repertoire profiling, the study quantitatively followed how T-cell immune reconstitution unfolded in children after TCRalphabeta/CD19-depleted allogeneic hematopoietic cell transplantation.

What the research found in general, with its limitations: The high TCRbeta diversity at day 60 in some patients was ascribed to recipient T cells and intrathymic progenitors that had survived conditioning. The apparently early alphabetaT-cell count recovery about two months after transplant was reportedly dependent on only several hundred rapidly expanded clones derived from non-depleted graft cells. Over subsequent months, a decline in hyperexpanded clone frequencies was noted, and after one year, T-cell counts and TCRbeta diversity were mostly ascribed to newly produced T cells.

This clonotype has just a few counts. Its antigen has not been determined. Qualities for individual bases were not recorded, and no much larger clone is one base off. Libraries were constructed by PCR. Sequenced using an Illumina HiSeq 2500. TCR library preparation used molecular barcoding, with unique molecular identifiers applied to normalize quantification of the TCRbeta repertoire. Starting from the raw public reads, TCRdb applied fastp trimming at Q25, assembled clones with MiXCR and retained in-frame beta chains. Entries are consolidated by CDR3 protein sequence, retaining the most common genes and DNA. The sample table shows 500,000 to 750,000 distinct CDR3 sequences, and 10% to 15% are seen once. The top ten constitute 2.2% of the sample. Read against the paper, the sample's treatment or condition label means: allogeneic hematopoietic cell transplantation with graft depleted of TCRalphabeta T cells and CD19 B cells. The children who served as transplant recipients had been given grafts of TCRalphabeta/CD19-depleted allogeneic hematopoietic cells.

This specimen consisted of PBMCs, mostly from graft donor cells, obtained 360 days after TCRalphabeta/CD19-depleted stem cell transplant. The receptor's source is a male patient aged 10-17 years who had a stem cell transplant for acute myeloid leukemia, so the T cells may come from the graft donor.

The sequence in DNA is TGCGCCAGCAGCCCCTACGGACCCTCCGGGGGCTACAATGAGCAGTTCTTC. Its amino acids are CASSPYGPSGGYNEQFF. This chain is built from TRBV5-1 and TRBJ2-1, and perhaps TRBD2 as D gene, on 6 matching bases. The germline V gene gives CDR1 as SGHRS and CDR2 as YFSETQ. The germline ends are 20 bases apart after V is trimmed by 4 bases and J by 3 bases. From cysteine to phenylalanine, the CDR3 is 17 amino acids long. Only the CDR3 portion is preserved as DNA: 51 bases, with reading frame beginning at the first base.